The present TCR beta chain was sequenced within a study of blood T cell repertoires in COVID-19 (dated by TCRdb to between 2020 and 2021). About the investigation overall: The collaborator samples originated in the United States, Italy and Spain and spanned the acute and convalescent phases of COVID-19. The dataset comprised deeply sampled blood TCRbeta repertoires from subjects exposed to, actively infected with, or recovered from COVID-19. HLA class I and class II types, where available, came from metadata supplied by the sample provider rather than from assay-based typing. The prospective study material was composed of cDNA or gDNA derived from T cells, B-cell-depleted T cells, or PBMCs. The repertoires were made available in a free public database intended to serve as a resource for research on the immune response to SARS-CoV-2. Samples came from the ongoing ImmuneRACE study (first 160 participants) plus 1,254 subjects from 6 global collaborators. The sample metadata nearly always contained a de-identified subject ID, COVID-19 status, age in years and sex. Overall study outcomes, separate from this receptor: The amount of clinical and demographic metadata varied by source and participant and was provided uncurated.

Of note for this clone: Its antigen target is currently unknown. Within one base of it there is no much larger clone, and no base qualities were kept.

V gives up 2 bases and J gives up 4 bases, and the segment between their germline ends measures 9 bases. Reading from cysteine to phenylalanine, the CDR3 counts 13 amino acids. The kept DNA is CDR3 alone, 39 bases in frame from the first base. The CDR1 and CDR2 encoded by the germline V gene (reference sequence) are GTSNPN and SVGIG. TCRbeta CDR3 regions were amplified from genomic DNA using the immunoSEQ Assay, a bias-controlled multiplex PCR. The study's own analysis went as follows. Nucleated cell counts per sample were estimated from amplification of reference gene primers within the assay. Sequence reads were collapsed and filtered to measure the absolute abundance of every unique TCRbeta CDR3 rearrangement. For each sample, productive Simpson clonality was calculated as the square root of Simpson's diversity index across productive rearrangements. TCRdb holds this immuneACCESS table with in-frame rearrangements only. Some clones are missing; in checked studies, unresolved V genes explain under half, and the rest has no known cause. The V and J calls and clone size were taken over from that table, and D and trimming were inferred from the DNA. This sample comprises some 190,000 clones, 80% of them detected only once. The top ten hold roughly 6.4% of the sample.

Whole blood was collected in K2EDTA tubes by collaborating institutions according to the institutions' own protocols. For TCRbeta analysis, collaborators shipped samples as frozen whole blood, isolated PBMCs, or DNA extracted from either of those sample types. Recombination joined TRBV30 with TRBJ1-3; no D gene is confidently identified. Sequencing input: peripheral blood. This sequence originates from a man in his sixties with acute or convalescent COVID-19. The CDR3 in this case is CAWSTGMGNTIYF. The DNA sequence is as follows: TGTGCCTGGAGTACGGGGATGGGAAACACCATATATTTT.